These 7 T cell receptor beta chains were sequenced from one sample in a study of low-dose radiotherapy and immunotherapy resistance in tumors. First-strand cDNA relied on TRAV- and TRBV-specific primers spanning alpha and beta chains. PCR amplification of the TCRs was performed with Phusion for 20 PCR cycles, and it relied on a constant-region primer together with a V-primer adapter. TCRdb analysed the reads with MiXCR anew, one entry per CDR3 protein. The sample lists more than 90,000 distinct CDR3 sequences, about a fifth occurring once. Time point defined: after trial treatment. Indicated treatment: LDRT plus nivolumab, ipilimumab, low-dose cyclophosphamide and aspirin (RACIN trial). Specimen: PBMCs, collected after low-dose radiotherapy plus immunotherapy. The receptors derive from a male donor with prostate cancer.

This clonotype was counted ten times or more. The chain is built from TRBV12-3 or TRBV12-4 and TRBJ2-6, with 7 nucleotides matching TRBD2. This CDR3 is built from 16 residues. V lost 3 bases and J lost 2; bases outside the gene matches: 4. CDR3 nucleotide sequence: TGTGCCAGCAGTTTGTACCGGGGGGCTGGGGCCAACGTCCTGACTTTC. It specifies CASSLYRGAGANVLTF.

The sample holds many counts of this clonotype. The V gene is TRBV10-3, the J gene TRBJ2-7; 8 bases align to TRBD1. Germline assignment: CDR1 ENHRY and CDR2 SYGVKD. V dropped 4 bases and J dropped 5; count of bases not matched to a gene: 1. The CDR3 loop spans 12 amino acids. For the CDR3, the DNA is TGTGCCATCAGTGTACAGGGGGACGAGCAGTACTTC. This sequence encodes CAISVQGDEQYF.

This clonotype showed up many times. This chain connects TRBV2 to TRBJ1-6; D is undetermined. The CDR3 totals 12 residues. Between the trimmed V and J ends, which lost 3 bases and 7 bases, there was a span of 4 bases. Germline CDR1 SNHLY, CDR2 FYNNEI. The CDR3 DNA reads as TGTGCCAGCAGTGAGGGGAATTCACCCCTCCACTTT. As protein: CASSEGNSPLHF.

This clonotype occurred many times. This rearrangement joins TRBV5-4 to TRBJ2-1; the match to TRBD1 covers 7 bases. CDR1 is SGHNT, CDR2 YYREEE, per germline (reference sequence). The V gene end was trimmed by 0 bases and the J gene end by 4 bases; junction bases not matched to a gene: 4. The CDR3 loop spans 15 amino acids. CDR3 loop: CASSLAGTAYNEQFF. The CDR3 nucleotides are TGTGCCAGCAGCTTGGCCGGGACAGCATACAATGAGCAGTTCTTC.

This clonotype has at least ten counts. The chain is built from TRBV2 and TRBJ2-1, with 9 nucleotides matching TRBD2. After removal of 11 bases from V and 9 bases from J, the junction contained 5 bases not matched to a gene. This CDR3 spans 11 amino acids. Germline V gene sequence: CDR1 SNHLY, CDR2 FYNNEI. CDR3 in DNA: TGTGCCGCGCGGGAGGGGGCTGAGCAGTTCTTC. This gives the protein CAAREGAEQFF.

This clonotype came up a few times. V gene TRBV27 combines with J gene TRBJ2-3; the match to TRBD1 covers 9 bases. The CDR3 loop spans 17 amino acids. CDR1 and CDR2 from the germline V gene are MNHEY and SMNVEV (reference sequence). V lost 7 bases to trimming and J lost 1 base; unmatched junction nucleotides: 12. The CDR3 bases are TGTGCCAGCATTTGGGGGACAGGGAGACTACGCACAGATACGCAGTATTTT. Amino acid sequence: CASIWGTGRLRTDTQYF.

This clonotype was seen repeatedly, ten times or more. The chain uses TRBV29-1 and TRBJ1-2, with D possibly matching TRBD1 (6 bases). Trimming removed 5 bases at V and 6 bases at J, with 19 bases between. This CDR3 has 14 amino acids. Germline CDR1 is SQVTM and CDR2 is ANQGSEA. The CDR3 DNA is TGCAGCGTTCAGATCCCGACGAGGGGGAATGGCTACACCTTC. This translates into CSVQIPTRGNGYTF.